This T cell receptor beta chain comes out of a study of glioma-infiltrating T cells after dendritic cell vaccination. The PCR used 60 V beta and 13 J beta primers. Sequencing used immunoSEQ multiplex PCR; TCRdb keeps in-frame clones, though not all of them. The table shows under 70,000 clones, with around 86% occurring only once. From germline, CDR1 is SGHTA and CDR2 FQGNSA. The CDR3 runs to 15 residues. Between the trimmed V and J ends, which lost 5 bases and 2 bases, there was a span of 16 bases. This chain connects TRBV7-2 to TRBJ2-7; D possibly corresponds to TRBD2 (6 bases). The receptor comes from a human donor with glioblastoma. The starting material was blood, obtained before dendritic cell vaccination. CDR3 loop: CASSTAGPAPYEQYF. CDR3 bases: TGTGCCAGCAGCACCGCGGGGCCAGCTCCCTACGAGCAGTACTTC.